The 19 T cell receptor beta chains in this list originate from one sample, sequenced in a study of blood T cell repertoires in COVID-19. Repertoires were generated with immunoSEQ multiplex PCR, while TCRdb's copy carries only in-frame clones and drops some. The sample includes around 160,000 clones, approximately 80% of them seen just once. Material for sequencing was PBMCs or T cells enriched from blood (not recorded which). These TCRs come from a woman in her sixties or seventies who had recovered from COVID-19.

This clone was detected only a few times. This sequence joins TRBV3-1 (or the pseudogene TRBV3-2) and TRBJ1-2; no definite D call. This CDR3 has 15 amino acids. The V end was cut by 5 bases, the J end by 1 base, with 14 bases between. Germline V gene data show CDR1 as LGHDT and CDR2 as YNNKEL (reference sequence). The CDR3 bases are TGTGCCAGCAGCACGAACAGCTTTGTTAACTATGGCTACACCTTC. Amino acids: CASSTNSFVNYGYTF.

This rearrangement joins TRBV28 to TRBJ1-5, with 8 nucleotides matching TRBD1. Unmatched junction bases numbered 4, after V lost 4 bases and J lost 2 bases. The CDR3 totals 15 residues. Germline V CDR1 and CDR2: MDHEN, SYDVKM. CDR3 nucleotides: TGTGCCAGCAGTTCCTCGGGACAGGGCAATCAGCCCCAGCATTTT. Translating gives CASSSSGQGNQPQHF.

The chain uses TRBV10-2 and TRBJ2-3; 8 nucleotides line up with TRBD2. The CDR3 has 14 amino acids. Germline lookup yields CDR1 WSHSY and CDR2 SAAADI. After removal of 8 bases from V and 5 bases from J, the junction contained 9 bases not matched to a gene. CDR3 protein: CASLQGLVGDTQYF. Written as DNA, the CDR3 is TGCGCCAGCCTACAGGGACTAGTCGGAGATACGCAGTATTTT.

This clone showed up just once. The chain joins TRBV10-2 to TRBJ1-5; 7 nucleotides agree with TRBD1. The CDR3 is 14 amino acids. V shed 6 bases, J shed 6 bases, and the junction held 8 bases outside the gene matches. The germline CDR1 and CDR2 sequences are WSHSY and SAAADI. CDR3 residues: CASSQDRVGQPQHF. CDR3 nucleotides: TGCGCCAGCAGCCAAGACAGGGTGGGTCAGCCCCAGCATTTT.

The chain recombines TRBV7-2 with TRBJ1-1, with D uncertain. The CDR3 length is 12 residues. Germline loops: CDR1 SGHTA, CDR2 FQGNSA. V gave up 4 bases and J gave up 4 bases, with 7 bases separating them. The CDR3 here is CASSYSGTEAFF. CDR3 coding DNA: TGTGCCAGCAGCTATTCGGGCACTGAAGCTTTCTTT.

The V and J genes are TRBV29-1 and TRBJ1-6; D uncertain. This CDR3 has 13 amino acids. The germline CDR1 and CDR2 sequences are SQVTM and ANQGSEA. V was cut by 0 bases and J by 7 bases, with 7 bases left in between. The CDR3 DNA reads TGCAGCGTTGAAGAAAGCCGGAATTCACCCCTCCACTTT. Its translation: CSVEESRNSPLHF.

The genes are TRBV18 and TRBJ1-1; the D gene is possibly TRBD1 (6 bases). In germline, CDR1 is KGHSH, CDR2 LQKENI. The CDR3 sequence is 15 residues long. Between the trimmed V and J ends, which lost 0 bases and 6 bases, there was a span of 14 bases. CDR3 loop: CASSPPRGGPPEAFF. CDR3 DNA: TGTGCCAGCTCACCACCGAGAGGGGGACCGCCTGAAGCTTTCTTT.

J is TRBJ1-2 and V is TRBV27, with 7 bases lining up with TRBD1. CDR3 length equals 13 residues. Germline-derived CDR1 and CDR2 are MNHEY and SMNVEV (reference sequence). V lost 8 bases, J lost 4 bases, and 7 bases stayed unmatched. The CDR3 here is CASGHPGGYGYTF. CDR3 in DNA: TGTGCCAGCGGGCATCCAGGGGGCTATGGCTACACCTTC.

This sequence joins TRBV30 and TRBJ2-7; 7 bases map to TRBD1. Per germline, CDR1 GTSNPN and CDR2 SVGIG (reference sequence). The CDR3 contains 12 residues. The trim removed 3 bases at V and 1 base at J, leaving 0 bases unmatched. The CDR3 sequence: CAWRQGSYEQYF. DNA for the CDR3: TGTGCCTGGAGACAGGGGTCCTACGAGCAGTACTTC.

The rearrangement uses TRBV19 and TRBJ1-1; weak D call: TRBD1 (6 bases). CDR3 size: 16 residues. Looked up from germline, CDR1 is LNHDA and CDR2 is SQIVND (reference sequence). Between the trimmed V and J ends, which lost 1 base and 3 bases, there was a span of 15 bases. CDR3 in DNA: TGTGCCAGTAGTATAGTGAGGACAGAAAAACACACTGAAGCTTTCTTT. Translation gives CASSIVRTEKHTEAFF.

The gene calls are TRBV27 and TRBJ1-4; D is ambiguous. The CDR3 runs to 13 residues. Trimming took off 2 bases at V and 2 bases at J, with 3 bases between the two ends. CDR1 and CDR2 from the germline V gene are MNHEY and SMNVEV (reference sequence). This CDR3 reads CASSLRTNEKLFF. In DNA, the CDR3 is TGTGCCAGCAGTTTACGGACTAATGAAAAACTGTTTTTT. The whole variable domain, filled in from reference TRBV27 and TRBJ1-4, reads EAQVTQNPRYLITVTGKKLTVTCSQNMNHEYMSWYRQDPGLGLRQIYYSMNVEVTDKGDVPEGYKVSRKEKRNFPLILESPSPNQTSLYFCASSLRTNEKLFFGSGTQLSVL.

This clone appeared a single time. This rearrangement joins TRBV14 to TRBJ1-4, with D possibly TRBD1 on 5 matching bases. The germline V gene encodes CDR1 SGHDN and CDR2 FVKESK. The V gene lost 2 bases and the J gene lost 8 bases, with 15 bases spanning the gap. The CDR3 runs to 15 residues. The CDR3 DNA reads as TGTGCCAGCAGCCAAAAGCGGGGGGAAGAGGAAAAACTGTTTTTT. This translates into CASSQKRGEEEKLFF.

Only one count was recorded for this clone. CDR3 nucleotide sequence: TGTGCCAGCAGTTTCCTGACAGGGTGGCACCAAGAGACCCAGTACTTC. This gives the protein CASSFLTGWHQETQYF. V usage is TRBV6-5 and J usage is TRBJ2-5, with 7 bases identical to TRBD1. This CDR3 comprises 16 residues. V gave up 4 bases and J gave up 0 bases; unmatched junction bases: 8. Looked up from germline, CDR1 is MNHEY and CDR2 is SVGAGI.

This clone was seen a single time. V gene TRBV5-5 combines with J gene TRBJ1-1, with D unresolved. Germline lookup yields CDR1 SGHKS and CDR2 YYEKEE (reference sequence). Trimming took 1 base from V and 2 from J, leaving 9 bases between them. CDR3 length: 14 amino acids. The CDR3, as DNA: TGTGCCAGCAGCTTGAATCTGCTAAACACTGAAGCTTTCTTT. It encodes CASSLNLLNTEAFF.

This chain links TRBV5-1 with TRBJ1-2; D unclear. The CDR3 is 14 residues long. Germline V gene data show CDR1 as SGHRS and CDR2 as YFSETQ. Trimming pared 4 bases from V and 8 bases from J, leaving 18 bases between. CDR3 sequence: CASSQGLLRGGYTF. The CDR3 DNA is TGCGCCAGCAGCCAAGGACTCCTCAGAGGGGGCTACACCTTC.

Here the CDR3 DNA reads TGCGCCAGCAGCGAGAGTTACAATGAGCAGTTCTTC. Translated, it gives CASSESYNEQFF. This chain links TRBV5-1 with TRBJ2-1; no definite D call. This CDR3 has 12 amino acids. Looked up from germline, CDR1 is SGHRS and CDR2 is YFSETQ. Trimming took 4 bases from V and 4 from J, leaving 6 bases between them.

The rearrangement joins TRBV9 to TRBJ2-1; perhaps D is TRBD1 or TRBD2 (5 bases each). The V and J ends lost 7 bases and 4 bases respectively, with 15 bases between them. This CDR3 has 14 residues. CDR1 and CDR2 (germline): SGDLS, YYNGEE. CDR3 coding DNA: TGTGCCAGCGGCGAGGGGTCCCCTTACAATGAGCAGTTCTTC. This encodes CASGEGSPYNEQFF.

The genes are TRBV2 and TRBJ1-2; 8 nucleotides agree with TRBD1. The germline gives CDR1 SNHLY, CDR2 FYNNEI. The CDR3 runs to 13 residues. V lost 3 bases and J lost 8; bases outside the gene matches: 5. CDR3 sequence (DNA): TGTGCCAGCAGTGATGGACAGGGTGGCGGCTACACCTTC. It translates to CASSDGQGGGYTF.

CDR3 sequence reads: CASTPRGQAQETQYF. For the CDR3, the DNA is TGTGCCAGCACTCCCCGGGGACAGGCACAAGAGACCCAGTACTTC. V gene TRBV27 combines with J gene TRBJ2-5; TRBD1 matches at 8 bases. Germline V gives CDR1 MNHEY, CDR2 SMNVEV (reference sequence). This CDR3 is 15 amino acids long. With 7 bases clipped from V and 2 bases from J, the junction kept 9 bases outside the gene matches.